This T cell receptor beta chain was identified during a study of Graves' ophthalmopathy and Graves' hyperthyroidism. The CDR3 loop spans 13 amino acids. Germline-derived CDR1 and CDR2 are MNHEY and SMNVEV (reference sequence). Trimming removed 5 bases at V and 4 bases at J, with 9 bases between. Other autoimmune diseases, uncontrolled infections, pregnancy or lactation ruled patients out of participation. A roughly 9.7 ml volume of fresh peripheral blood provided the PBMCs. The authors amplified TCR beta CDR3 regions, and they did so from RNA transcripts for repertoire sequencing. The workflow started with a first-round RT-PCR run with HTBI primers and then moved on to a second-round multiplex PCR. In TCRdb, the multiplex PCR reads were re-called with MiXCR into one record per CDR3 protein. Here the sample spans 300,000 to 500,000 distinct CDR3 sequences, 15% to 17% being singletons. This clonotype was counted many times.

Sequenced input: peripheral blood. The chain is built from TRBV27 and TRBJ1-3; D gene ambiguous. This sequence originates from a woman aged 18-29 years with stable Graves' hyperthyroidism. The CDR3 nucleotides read TGTGCCAGCAGTCCGGACGGAGGAAACACCATATATTTT. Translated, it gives CASSPDGGNTIYF.